This TCR beta chain emerged from a study of cytomegalovirus exposure and HLA in healthy donors. It was with 60 Vbeta and 13 Jbeta primers that the PCR ran. Measured with immunoSEQ multiplex PCR; TCRdb has only the in-frame clones, and not every one. Its table records about 60,000 clones. This TCR was sampled from a boy younger than 18 in good health and CMV-seronegative. The sequenced material came from PBMCs.

In DNA form, the CDR3 reads TGTGCCAGCAGCTTATCCCCAGGTACCGGGGAGCTGTTTTTT. This encodes CASSLSPGTGELFF. The genes are TRBV11-2 and TRBJ2-2; no clear D gene. This CDR3 has 14 residues. V was trimmed by 2 bases and J by 5 bases, leaving 9 bases between them. CDR1 is SGHAT, CDR2 FQNNGV, per germline.